This paragraph reports one T cell receptor beta chain. V lost 5 bases to trimming and J lost 1 base, with 12 bases between them. Per germline, CDR1 SEHNR and CDR2 FQNEAQ (reference sequence). The CDR3 is made up of 14 amino acids. This entry is derived from a study of shared clonotypes between healthy human individuals. TCRdb keeps only in-frame clones here, not all; method: immunoSEQ multiplex PCR. The table has about 2.4 million clones, over 85% seen once. The receptor was derived from a man between 18 and 29 years old in good health. Some clones in this sample may be carry-over from other donors' samples. The sample was naive CD4+ T cells from PBMCs. Subset denoted: CD45RA+ positively selected. The genes are TRBV7-9 and TRBJ2-7; D unresolved. The CDR3 protein is CASSPVLQSYEQYF. CDR3 DNA: TGTGCCAGCAGCCCCGTTCTTCAGTCCTACGAGCAGTACTTC. Combining the CDR3 with reference TRBV7-9 and TRBJ2-7 gives the whole variable domain DTGVSQNPRHKITKRGQNVTFRCDPISEHNRLYWYRQTLGQGPEFLTYFQNEAQLEKSRLLSDRFSAERPKGSFSTLEIQRTEQGDSAMYLCASSPVLQSYEQYFGPGTRLTVT.